A single sample is the source of the 32 T cell receptor beta chains below, sequenced in a study of radiation and T cells in renal cell carcinoma (dated by TCRdb to 2020 to 2021). Library method: the immunoSEQ multiplex PCR assay. TCRdb retrieved this table from immuneACCESS and kept in-frame rearrangements only. Not all clones are present; in checked studies, unresolved V genes account for under half, and no reason is known for the remainder. In this sample the table shows about 130,000 clones, more than 75% of which occur a single time. Approximately 5.8% of the sample goes to the ten largest clones. In light of the paper, this sample's time point label describes: blood 2 weeks post-SBRT. Per the publication, the treatment or condition label means: 15 Gy SBRT to primary tumor, nephrectomy 4 weeks later. The material sequenced was blood, taken from a patient whose treatment included radiotherapy and nephrectomy. Every receptor here comes from a woman aged 70-85 years with renal cell carcinoma.

The genes are TRBV5-1 and TRBJ1-1, with D possibly being TRBD1 (6 bases). CDR1 and CDR2 (germline): SGHRS, YFSETQ. This CDR3 contains 16 residues. V was trimmed by 4 bases and J by 4 bases, leaving 20 bases between them. The CDR3 here is CASSARRGSRGTEAFF. CDR3 sequence (DNA): TGCGCCAGCAGCGCCCGCAGGGGCTCCAGGGGCACTGAAGCTTTCTTT.

This chain connects TRBV6-6 to TRBJ1-1; D might be TRBD1 (5 bases). V dropped 7 bases and J dropped 5 bases, with 17 bases sitting between them. CDR1 is MNHNY and CDR2 is SVGAGI in the germline V gene (reference sequence). This CDR3 spans 14 amino acids. The CDR3 loop is CASTTSGGATEAFF. For the CDR3, the DNA is TGTGCCAGCACCACGAGCGGGGGTGCGACTGAAGCTTTCTTT.

The chain has TRBV2 and TRBJ2-3; 8 positions agree with TRBD1. The germline gives CDR1 SNHLY, CDR2 FYNNEI. CDR3 length: 15 amino acids. V lost 7 bases to trimming and J lost 8 bases; unmatched junction nucleotides: 14. CDR3 nucleotide sequence: TGTGCCAGCACCGAATCGAGACAGGGGTTAGCTACGCAGTATTTT. The encoded protein is CASTESRQGLATQYF.

The chain links TRBV5-1 to TRBJ2-4, with 11 bases that match TRBD1. The trim removed 4 bases at V and 6 bases at J, leaving 3 bases unmatched. The length of the CDR3 is 14 residues. In germline, CDR1 is SGHRS, CDR2 YFSETQ. CDR3 nucleotides: TGCGCCAGCAGCCCCGGGACAGGGGGAAACATTCAGTACTTC. It is translated as CASSPGTGGNIQYF.

The chain links TRBV2 to TRBJ2-7; D possibly corresponds to TRBD1 (5 bases). The V end lost 7 bases, the J end lost 2 bases, and 21 bases lay between the germline ends. The germline V gene encodes CDR1 SNHLY and CDR2 FYNNEI. This CDR3 has 16 amino acids. This chain's CDR3 is CASNSDGADWTYEQYF. The CDR3 DNA follows: TGTGCCAGCAACTCAGATGGGGCCGATTGGACCTACGAGCAGTACTTC.

The chain links TRBV6-1 to TRBJ2-7; the D gene is possibly TRBD1 (6 bases). Germline V lookup: CDR1 MNHNS, CDR2 SASEGT. Trimming stripped 9 bases from V and 1 base from J, with 16 bases between. The CDR3 consists of 14 residues. CDR3 DNA sequence: TGTGCCAGTTCCACAGGGAAGATTTCCTACGAGCAGTACTTC. It translates to CASSTGKISYEQYF.

V and J are TRBV11-2 and TRBJ1-2, with D possibly matching TRBD1 (5 bases). This CDR3 contains 13 residues. In germline, CDR1 is SGHAT, CDR2 FQNNGV. V was trimmed by 3 bases and J by 6 bases, leaving 11 bases between them. The CDR3 nucleotides are TGTGCCAGCAGCTTTCAGGGTTTGGATGGCTACACCTTC. This codes for CASSFQGLDGYTF.

This chain links TRBV7-3 with TRBJ2-6; TRBD1 matches at 7 bases. This CDR3 region has 16 residues. V lost 6 bases and J lost 1; bases outside the gene matches: 6. CDR1 and CDR2 (germline): SGHTA, FQGTGA. The CDR3 protein is CASRGDRPSGANVLTF. The CDR3 nucleotides read TGTGCCAGCAGGGGGGACAGACCTTCTGGGGCCAACGTCCTGACTTTC.

In this sample, this clone turned up once. The rearrangement joins TRBV7-3 to TRBJ2-1; 10 nucleotides match TRBD1. Looked up from germline, CDR1 is SGHTA and CDR2 is FQGTGA. With 5 bases clipped from V and 8 bases from J, the junction kept 9 bases outside the gene matches. This CDR3 comprises 15 residues. The CDR3 is CASSRWGQGIDEQFF. DNA of the CDR3: TGTGCCAGCAGCCGCTGGGGACAGGGGATCGATGAGCAGTTCTTC.

This rearrangement joins TRBV4-3 to TRBJ1-2; D gene ambiguous. V shed 2 bases and J shed 2 bases, with 9 bases lying between them. The germline V gene has CDR1 LGHNA and CDR2 YSLEER. This CDR3 comprises 14 residues. CDR3 sequence: CASSQFPGNYGYTF. CDR3 DNA sequence: TGCGCCAGCAGCCAATTTCCCGGAAACTATGGCTACACCTTC.

Worth noting for this clone: This sample includes further DNA sequences coding for the same CDR3. The gene calls are TRBV9 and TRBJ2-5, with D uncertain. CDR3 size: 12 residues. Germline CDR1 SGDLS, CDR2 YYNGEE. V lost 0 bases and J lost 5, with 5 bases in between. DNA for the CDR3: TGTGCCAGCAGCGTAGTAGGGGAGACCCAGTACTTC. As protein: CASSVVGETQYF. Looking up the rest from reference TRBV9 and TRBJ2-5 gives the full variable domain: DSGVTQTPKHLITATGQRVTLRCSPRSGDLSVYWYQQSLDQGLQFLIQYYNGEERAKGNILERFSAQQFPDLHSELNLSSLELGDSALYFCASSVVGETQYFGPGTRLLVL.

The CDR3 nucleotides are TGTGCCAGCGGGGACTCCCCGGGGGGCAAAAACATTCAGTACTTC. Translating gives CASGDSPGGKNIQYF. The chain recombines TRBV6-1 with TRBJ2-4, with TRBD2 identical over 7 bases. The CDR3 is 15 amino acids. V lost 8 bases to trimming and J lost 3 bases; unmatched junction nucleotides: 10. Germline values: CDR1 MNHNS, CDR2 SASEGT.

V is TRBV7-9 and J is TRBJ2-1; D might be TRBD2 (5 bases). The CDR3 is made up of 12 amino acids. The V gene lost 5 bases and the J gene lost 10 bases, with 12 bases spanning the gap. CDR1 SEHNR and CDR2 FQNEAQ come from the germline V gene (reference sequence). CDR3 DNA sequence: TGTGCCAGCAGCCTGACTATTCACGAGCAGTTCTTC. Translating it yields CASSLTIHEQFF. Complete variable domain (other parts from reference TRBV7-9 and TRBJ2-1): DTGVSQNPRHKITKRGQNVTFRCDPISEHNRLYWYRQTLGQGPEFLTYFQNEAQLEKSRLLSDRFSAERPKGSFSTLEIQRTEQGDSAMYLCASSLTIHEQFFGPGTRLTVL.

The rearrangement links TRBV6-1 to TRBJ1-4; D gene ambiguous. Germline V gives CDR1 MNHNS, CDR2 SASEGT. The CDR3 is 11 residues long. V lost 7 bases to trimming and J lost 8 bases, with 8 bases between them. The CDR3 region has the DNA TGTGCCAGCACCCATCTGGAAAAACTGTTTTTT. This sequence encodes CASTHLEKLFF.

CDR3 loop: CASSSIPRQANSPLHF. The CDR3 nucleotides are TGTGCCAGTAGTTCCATACCCCGACAGGCCAATTCACCCCTCCACTTT. V is TRBV19 and J is TRBJ1-6; D is perhaps TRBD1 (6 bases). Germline-derived CDR1 and CDR2 are LNHDA and SQIVND (reference sequence). V lost 5 bases and J lost 7, with 18 bases in between. CDR3 length: 16 amino acids. The full variable domain, completed using reference TRBV19 and TRBJ1-6, is DGGITQSPKYLFRKEGQNVTLSCEQNLNHDAMYWYRQDPGQGLRLIYYSQIVNDFQKGDIAEGYSVSREKKESFPLTVTSAQKNPTAFYLCASSSIPRQANSPLHFGNGTRLTVT.

In DNA form, the CDR3 reads TGTGCCAGCAGCGCTCAGGGGTTCACTGAAGCTTTCTTT. It translates to CASSAQGFTEAFF. This chain uses TRBV6-5 with TRBJ1-1; TRBD1 might be the D (6 bases). The germline gives CDR1 MNHEY, CDR2 SVGAGI. The CDR3 is 13 residues long. Between the trimmed V and J ends, which lost 6 bases and 4 bases, there was a span of 12 bases.

This clone was detected only once. The V call is TRBV11-1, the J call TRBJ1-1; weak D call: TRBD1 (6 bases). The CDR3 has 15 amino acids. CDR1 and CDR2 from the germline V gene are SGHAT and FQDESV (reference sequence). V shed 2 bases and J shed 0 bases, with 10 bases lying between them. The chain's CDR3 is CASSLRGNLNTEAFF. In DNA, the CDR3 is TGTGCCAGCAGCTTAAGGGGGAACTTGAACACTGAAGCTTTCTTT.

The J gene is TRBJ1-3, the V gene TRBV9; no clear D gene. The CDR3 length is 13 residues. CDR1 and CDR2 (germline): SGDLS, YYNGEE. Between the trimmed V and J ends, which lost 5 bases and 4 bases, there was a span of 10 bases. For the CDR3, the DNA is TGTGCCAGCAGTGACACTCCCGGAAACACCATATATTTT. This gives the protein CASSDTPGNTIYF.

This clone was observed a single time. The V and J genes are TRBV2 and TRBJ2-5, with 8 positions matching TRBD1. V gave up 2 bases and J gave up 4 bases; unmatched junction bases: 9. CDR3 length: 16 residues. CDR1 and CDR2 (germline): SNHLY, FYNNEI. In DNA, the CDR3 is TGTGCCAGCAGTGAACGGCGGTCAGGGGGCCGAGAGACCCAGTACTTC. This sequence encodes CASSERRSGGRETQYF. Full variable domain (outside the CDR3, taken from reference TRBV2 and TRBJ2-5): EPEVTQTPSHQVTQMGQEVILRCVPISNHLYFYWYRQILGQKVEFLVSFYNNEISEKSEIFDDQFSVERPDGSNFTLKIRSTKLEDSAMYFCASSERRSGGRETQYFGPGTRLLVL.

The rearrangement joins TRBV27 to TRBJ2-3; TRBD1 aligns across 9 bases. Germline values: CDR1 MNHEY, CDR2 SMNVEV (reference sequence). This CDR3 has 16 residues. The trim removed 6 bases at V and 3 bases at J, leaving 10 bases unmatched. Here the CDR3 DNA reads TGTGCCAGCAGGCGGACCGGGACAGGGAGGACAGATACGCAGTATTTT. Amino acid sequence: CASRRTGTGRTDTQYF.

The chain has TRBV13 and TRBJ1-1; D is perhaps TRBD1 (5 bases). This CDR3 contains 15 residues. V was trimmed by 2 bases and J by 6 bases, leaving 16 bases between them. The V gene's germline CDR1 is PRHDT and CDR2 FYEKMQ (reference sequence). The CDR3 sequence is CASSLSGGQGAEAFF. CDR3 DNA: TGTGCCAGCAGCTTAAGCGGCGGGCAGGGTGCTGAAGCTTTCTTT.

The chain is built from TRBV19 and TRBJ1-5; no definite D call. The CDR3 extends over 16 amino acids. Germline V gene lookup returns CDR1 LNHDA and CDR2 SQIVND (reference sequence). The V gene lost 7 bases and the J gene lost 4 bases, with 20 bases spanning the gap. The chain's CDR3 is CASKRQEGRRNQPQHF. CDR3 nucleotide sequence: TGTGCCAGTAAAAGACAAGAGGGTCGTAGAAATCAGCCCCAGCATTTT.

V and J are TRBV7-9 and TRBJ2-7; the D gene could be TRBD1 or TRBD2 (6 bases each). The ends were cut back, 5 bases at V and 9 bases at J, with 14 bases in the middle. This CDR3 has 12 amino acids. Looked up from germline, CDR1 is SEHNR and CDR2 is FQNEAQ (reference sequence). CDR3 amino acids: CASSPRGDGQYF. Written as DNA, the CDR3 is TGTGCCAGCAGCCCTAGGGGGGACGGGCAGTACTTC.

This rearrangement joins TRBV28 to TRBJ1-2; unclear D gene. CDR3 length: 12 residues. Germline CDR1 reads MDHEN; CDR2 reads SYDVKM. Trimming took 4 bases from V and 1 from J, leaving 4 bases between them. The CDR3 DNA reads TGTGCCAGCAGTTCCGGTAACTATGGCTACACCTTC. Amino acids: CASSSGNYGYTF.

The V and J genes are TRBV5-4 and TRBJ1-2; D possibly corresponds to TRBD1 (5 bases). Per germline, CDR1 SGHNT and CDR2 YYREEE (reference sequence). V lost 2 bases and J 4 bases, leaving 12 bases between the germline ends. This CDR3 spans 14 amino acids. The CDR3 DNA sequence: TGTGCCAGCAGCTTAGAGGGGAGGAGCTATGGCTACACCTTC. Encoded protein: CASSLEGRSYGYTF.

This chain links TRBV18 with TRBJ1-1; 7 positions match TRBD1. CDR1 is KGHSH and CDR2 is LQKENI in the germline V gene. V shed 3 bases, J shed 1 base, and the junction held 11 bases outside the gene matches. The CDR3 is made up of 17 amino acids. The CDR3 loop is CASSPRQGAYGNTEAFF. CDR3 bases: TGTGCCAGCTCACCGAGACAGGGCGCGTACGGGAACACTGAAGCTTTCTTT.

The V call is TRBV27, the J call TRBJ1-5, with a weak D call TRBD1 (6 bases). V was trimmed by 6 bases and J by 0 bases, leaving 12 bases between them. Germline V CDR1 and CDR2: MNHEY, SMNVEV (reference sequence). The CDR3 spans 15 residues. The CDR3 loop is CASSPTGYSNQPQHF. CDR3 DNA sequence: TGTGCCAGCAGCCCGACAGGTTATAGCAATCAGCCCCAGCATTTT.

Details on this clone: Other DNA sequences within the sample encode an identical CDR3. The V gene is TRBV5-1, the J gene TRBJ1-3; D uncertain. The V end lost 2 bases, the J end lost 0 bases, and 9 bases lay between the germline ends. This CDR3 spans 15 amino acids. Germline CDR1 reads SGHRS; CDR2 reads YFSETQ. This CDR3 reads CASSLQPSSGNTIYF. The CDR3 region has the DNA TGCGCCAGCAGCTTACAGCCTAGCTCTGGAAACACCATATATTTT.

CDR3 amino acids: CASSSPGLAGGYEQYF. DNA of the CDR3: TGTGCCAGCAGTTCGCCGGGACTAGCGGGGGGATACGAGCAGTACTTC. V gene TRBV6-5 combines with J gene TRBJ2-7, with 15 bases identical to TRBD2. Germline trimming cut 4 bases from V and 4 bases from J; bases unmatched to any gene: 5. The CDR3 spans 16 residues. The germline gives CDR1 MNHEY, CDR2 SVGAGI.

The rearrangement uses TRBV6-5 and TRBJ2-1, with 9 bases identical to TRBD1. This CDR3 is built from 12 residues. Germline V gene lookup returns CDR1 MNHEY and CDR2 SVGAGI. Trimming cost V 5 bases and J 12 bases; bases outside gene matches: 5. CDR3 protein: CASSTRQGGQFF. CDR3 nucleotide sequence: TGTGCCAGCAGTACTAGACAGGGGGGGCAGTTCTTC.

The chain combines TRBV4-1 with TRBJ1-2, with D possibly being TRBD1 (5 bases). The CDR3 consists of 16 residues. Germline V gene sequence: CDR1 MGHRA, CDR2 YSYEKL. The V and J ends lost 0 bases and 4 bases respectively, with 15 bases between them. The CDR3 coding sequence is TGCGCCAGCAGCCAAGATACAGGCACAAGCAGCTATGGCTACACCTTC. Encoded protein: CASSQDTGTSSYGYTF.

CDR3 protein: CASSFPGLAGGPNEQFF. CDR3 coding DNA: TGCGCCAGCAGCTTCCCGGGACTAGCGGGGGGCCCCAATGAGCAGTTCTTC. The chain couples TRBV5-1 to TRBJ2-1; 15 positions agree with TRBD2. The CDR3 extends over 17 amino acids. Germline V CDR1 and CDR2: SGHRS, YFSETQ. V dropped 2 bases and J dropped 6; count of bases not matched to a gene: 6.